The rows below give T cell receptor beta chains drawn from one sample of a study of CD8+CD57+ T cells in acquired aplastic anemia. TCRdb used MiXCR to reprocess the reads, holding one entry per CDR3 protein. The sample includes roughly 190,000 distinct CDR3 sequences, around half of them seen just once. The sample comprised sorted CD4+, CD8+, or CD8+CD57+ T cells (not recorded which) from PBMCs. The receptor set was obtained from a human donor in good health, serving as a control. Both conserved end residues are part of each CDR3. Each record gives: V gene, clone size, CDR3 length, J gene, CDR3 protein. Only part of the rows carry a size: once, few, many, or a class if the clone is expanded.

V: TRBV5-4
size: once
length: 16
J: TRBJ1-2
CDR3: CASSLVGSQGAYGYTF

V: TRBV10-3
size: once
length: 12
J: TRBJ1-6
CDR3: CASSRVSSPLHF

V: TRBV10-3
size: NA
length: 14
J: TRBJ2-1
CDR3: CAISLGTGSIEQFF

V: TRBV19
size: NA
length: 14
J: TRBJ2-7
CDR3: CASSISGGGCEQYF

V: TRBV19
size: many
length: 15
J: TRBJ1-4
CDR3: CASSPRPVLNEKLFF

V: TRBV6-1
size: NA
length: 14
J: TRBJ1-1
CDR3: CASSEAIGPVGAFF

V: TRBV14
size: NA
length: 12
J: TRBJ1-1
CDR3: CASSRSDTEAFF

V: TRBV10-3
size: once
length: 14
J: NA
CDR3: CAISRTSGRETQYF

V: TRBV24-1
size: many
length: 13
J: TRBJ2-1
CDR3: CATSDGLSNEQFF

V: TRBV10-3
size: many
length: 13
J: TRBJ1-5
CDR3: CAISEGGNQPQHF

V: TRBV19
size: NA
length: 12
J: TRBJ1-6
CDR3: CASSPMGSPLHF

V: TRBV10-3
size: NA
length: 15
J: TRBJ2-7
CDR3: CAVTAGTGGSYEQYF

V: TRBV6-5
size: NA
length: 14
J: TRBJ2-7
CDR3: CATGKGSLQYEQYF

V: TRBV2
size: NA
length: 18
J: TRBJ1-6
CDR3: CASSNLDRGRRGNSPLHF

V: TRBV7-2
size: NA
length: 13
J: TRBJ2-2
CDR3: CASSLTSVGELFF

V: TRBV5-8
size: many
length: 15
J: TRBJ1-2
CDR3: CASRHPGTNNYGYTF

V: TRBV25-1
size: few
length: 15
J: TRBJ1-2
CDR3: CASSESVGPNYGYTF

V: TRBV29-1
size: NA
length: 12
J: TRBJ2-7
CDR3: CSVEEGRDEQYF

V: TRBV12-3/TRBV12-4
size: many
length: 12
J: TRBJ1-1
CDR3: CASSLRGTEAFF

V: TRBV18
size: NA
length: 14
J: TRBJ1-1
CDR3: CASSPETGSAEAFF

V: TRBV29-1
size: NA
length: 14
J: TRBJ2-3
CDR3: CSVEGDYSTDTQYF

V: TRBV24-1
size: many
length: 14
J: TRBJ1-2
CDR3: CSTIGSPSPYGYTF

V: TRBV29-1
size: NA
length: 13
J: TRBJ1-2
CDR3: CSVAKGGVGGYTF

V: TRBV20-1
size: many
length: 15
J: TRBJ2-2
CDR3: CSALPRQANTGELFF

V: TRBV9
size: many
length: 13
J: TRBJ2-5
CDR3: CASSVDERETQYF

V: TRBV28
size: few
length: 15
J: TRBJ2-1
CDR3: CASIPGDLRKNEQFF

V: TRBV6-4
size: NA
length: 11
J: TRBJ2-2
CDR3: CASSDPGELFF

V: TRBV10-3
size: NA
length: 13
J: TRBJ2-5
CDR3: CAISVRREETQYF

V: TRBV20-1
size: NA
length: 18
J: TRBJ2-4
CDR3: CSARDSAFYTLAKNIQYF

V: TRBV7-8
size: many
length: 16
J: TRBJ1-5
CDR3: CASSQTQQVGDQPQHF

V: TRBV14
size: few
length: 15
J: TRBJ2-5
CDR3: CASSQDAGMRETQYF

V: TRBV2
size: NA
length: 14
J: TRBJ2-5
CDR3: CASSQGTGGETQYF

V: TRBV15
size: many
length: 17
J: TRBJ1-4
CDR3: CATSREGLTGRGEKLFF

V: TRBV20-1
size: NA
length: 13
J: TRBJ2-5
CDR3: CSARDQYQETQYF

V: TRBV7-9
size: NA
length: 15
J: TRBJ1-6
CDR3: CASSRQGGQNSPLHF

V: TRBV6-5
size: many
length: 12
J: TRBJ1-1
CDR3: CASSPQGGRAFF

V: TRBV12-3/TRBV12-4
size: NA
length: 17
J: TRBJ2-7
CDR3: CASTNYRGTGVSYEQYF

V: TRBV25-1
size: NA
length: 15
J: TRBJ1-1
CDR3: CASSSSTGRHTEAFF

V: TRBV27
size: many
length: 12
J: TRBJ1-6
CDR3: CASSRGASPLHF

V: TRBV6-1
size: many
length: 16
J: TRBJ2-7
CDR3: CASSESGYHPPYEQYF

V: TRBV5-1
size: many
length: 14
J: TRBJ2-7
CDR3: CASSLGQGVDEQYF

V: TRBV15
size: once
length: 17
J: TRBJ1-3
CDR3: CATSRDLRQVSGNTIYF

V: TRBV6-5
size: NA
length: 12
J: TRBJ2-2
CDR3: CASRYSPGELFF

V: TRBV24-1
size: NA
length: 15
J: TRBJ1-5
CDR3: CATSDSARPNQPQHF

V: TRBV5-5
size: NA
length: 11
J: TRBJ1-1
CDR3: CASTTGFEAFF

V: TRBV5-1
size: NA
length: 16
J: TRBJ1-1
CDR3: CASSLAPGGRDTEAFF

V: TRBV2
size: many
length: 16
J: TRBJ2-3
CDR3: CASSVWASGDQLTQYF

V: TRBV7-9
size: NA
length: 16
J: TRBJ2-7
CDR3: CASSFAGTPSSYEQYF

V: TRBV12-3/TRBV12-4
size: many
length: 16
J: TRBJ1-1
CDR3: CASSLPLSLSNTEAFF

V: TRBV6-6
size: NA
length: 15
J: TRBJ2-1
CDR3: CASSYSASGHNEQFF

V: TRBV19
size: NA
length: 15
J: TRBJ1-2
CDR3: CASSIVAAGGYGYTF

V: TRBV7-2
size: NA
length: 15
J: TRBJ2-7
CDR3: CASSFHGQGAYEQYF

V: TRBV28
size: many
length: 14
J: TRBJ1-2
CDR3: CASSLGTGNYGYTF